One and the same sample provided the 28 T cell receptor beta chains below, sequenced in a study of immune evolution from preneoplasia to lung adenocarcinoma. Assay: immunoSEQ multiplex PCR; the TCRdb copy retains only in-frame clones and omits some. The profile shows a few thousand clones, about four fifths of them singletons. Sequencing was carried out using FFPE adjacent normal lung tissue. Receptors were obtained from a person aged 60 to 85 with lung adenocarcinoma.

V and J are TRBV7-9 and TRBJ1-1, with D possibly being TRBD1 (5 bases). The CDR3 contains 14 residues. Trimming removed 6 bases from V and 6 bases from J, with 17 bases in between. CDR1 is SEHNR, CDR2 FQNEAQ, per germline (reference sequence). The CDR3 is CASSWGRAGAEAFF. In DNA form, the CDR3 reads TGTGCCAGCAGTTGGGGGAGGGCCGGGGCTGAAGCTTTCTTT.

The chain joins TRBV19 to TRBJ2-7, with D tentatively TRBD2 (5 bases). Trimming shortened V by 6 bases and J by 2 bases, and 11 bases separated the two germline ends. The CDR3 length is 13 residues. In germline, CDR1 is LNHDA, CDR2 SQIVND (reference sequence). The CDR3 region has the DNA TGTGCCAGTAGCCGCGGGTCCCCCTACGAGCAGTACTTC. It yields the protein CASSRGSPYEQYF.

This rearrangement joins TRBV4-2 to TRBJ1-4; D is possibly TRBD1 (6 bases). This CDR3 spans 16 amino acids. With 5 bases removed from V and 4 bases from J, the gap between germline ends came to 17 bases. Germline-derived CDR1 and CDR2 are LGHNA and YNFKEQ. The CDR3 region is CASSTKGGGFNEKLFF. The CDR3 DNA follows: TGTGCCAGCAGCACCAAGGGGGGAGGATTTAATGAAAAACTGTTTTTT.

The chain couples TRBV19 to TRBJ2-5, with 8 bases that match TRBD2. Germline V CDR1 and CDR2: LNHDA, SQIVND (reference sequence). V shed 1 base, J shed 1 base, and the junction held 5 bases outside the gene matches. CDR3 size: 16 residues. CDR3 nucleotides: TGTGCCAGTAGTATAGGGACTAGCAGCCTCCAAGAGACCCAGTACTTC. It translates to CASSIGTSSLQETQYF.

V is TRBV4-1 and J is TRBJ2-1; D is uncertain. Trimming took off 1 base at V and 0 bases at J, with 7 bases between the two ends. Germline-derived CDR1 and CDR2 are MGHRA and YSYEKL. The CDR3 spans 15 residues. The CDR3 protein is CASSQGGSSYNEQFF. The DNA for the CDR3 is TGCGCCAGCAGCCAAGGAGGATCCTCCTACAATGAGCAGTTCTTC.

A remark on this clone: One junction end disagrees with the germline gene, perhaps due to a read error. The chain uses TRBV28 and TRBJ2-1; D remains unclear. The CDR3 is 12 amino acids. Germline CDR1 is MDHEN and CDR2 is SYDVKM. CDR3 loop: CTSSLSQLEQFF. The CDR3 nucleotides are TGTACCAGCAGTTTATCGCAGCTTGAGCAGTTCTTC.

The rearrangement uses TRBV15 and TRBJ1-1; D uncertain. With 3 bases removed from V and 4 bases from J, the gap between germline ends came to 9 bases. CDR1 LNHNV and CDR2 YYDKDF come from the germline V gene (reference sequence). This CDR3 spans 13 amino acids. CDR3 DNA sequence: TGTGCCACCAGCAGGAGGTGGGGCACTGAAGCTTTCTTT. Its translation is CATSRRWGTEAFF.

The rearrangement links TRBV19 to TRBJ1-5, with TRBD1 as a possible D gene (6 bases). V lost 0 bases and J lost 7, with 13 bases in between. The CDR3 loop spans 15 amino acids. From germline, CDR1 is LNHDA and CDR2 SQIVND (reference sequence). The DNA for the CDR3 is TGTGCCAGTAGTATAGATCGGGGGGCTTGGCAGCCCCAGCATTTT. It is translated as CASSIDRGAWQPQHF.

The V call is TRBV9, the J call TRBJ1-2; 7 positions match TRBD1. CDR1 and CDR2 (germline): SGDLS, YYNGEE. Germline trimming cut 5 bases from V and 5 bases from J; bases unmatched to any gene: 15. The CDR3 has 16 amino acids. CDR3 nucleotide sequence: TGTGCCAGCAGATCCTCAGGGGGGGCGCCGTATTATGGCTACACCTTC. Encoded protein: CASRSSGGAPYYGYTF.

For this clone: The junction departs from germline at one end; a sequencing error may be responsible. The V and J genes are TRBV9 and TRBJ1-2, with 9 bases identical to TRBD1. The CDR3 runs to 16 residues. Germline V gene data show CDR1 as SGDLS and CDR2 as YYNGEE. CDR3 in amino acids: CASSVAVQGAYYGYTF. CDR3 DNA: TGTGCCAGCAGTGTAGCTGTACAGGGGGCCTACTATGGCTACACCTTC.

This rearrangement joins TRBV10-3 to TRBJ1-1; D ambiguous. CDR1 is ENHRY and CDR2 is SYGVKD in the germline V gene. The CDR3 has 15 amino acids. V dropped 3 bases and J dropped 5 bases, with 16 bases sitting between them. Here the CDR3 DNA reads TGTGCCATCAGTGATGGCGGGAAGGGATGGACTGAAGCTTTCTTT. This gives the protein CAISDGGKGWTEAFF.

The rearrangement uses TRBV11-2 and TRBJ1-4; D unresolved. Germline assignment: CDR1 SGHAT and CDR2 FQNNGV. The CDR3 has 13 amino acids. Between the trimmed V and J ends, which lost 1 base and 8 bases, there was a span of 8 bases. For the CDR3, the DNA is TGTGCCAGCAGCTTAGTGCTAGACGAAAAACTGTTTTTT. Its translation: CASSLVLDEKLFF.

The chain joins TRBV19 to TRBJ2-2; 8 positions agree with TRBD2. This CDR3 has 16 amino acids. J gave up 3 bases and V 4 bases, and 7 bases lay outside the gene matches. Germline V gene sequence: CDR1 LNHDA, CDR2 SQIVND (reference sequence). The CDR3 region has the DNA TGTGCCAGTAGTAAAACGAGCGGGGGATACACCGGGGAGCTGTTTTTT. Protein sequence: CASSKTSGGYTGELFF.

The chain joins TRBV2 to TRBJ2-1; 11 positions match TRBD1. Germline CDR1 SNHLY, CDR2 FYNNEI. There are 14 residues in the CDR3. V was pared by 6 bases and J by 9 bases, with 7 bases of the junction left unmatched. DNA of the CDR3: TGTGCCAGCAGACGGGACAGGGGGGTCGGTGAGCAGTTCTTC. Translating it yields CASRRDRGVGEQFF.

The chain is built from TRBV18 and TRBJ1-6; weak D call: TRBD1 (6 bases). Trimming cost V 5 bases and J 9 bases, with 17 bases left between them. Germline-derived CDR1 and CDR2 are KGHSH and LQKENI. The CDR3 loop spans 15 amino acids. CDR3 coding DNA: TGTGCCAGCTCATCAACAGGGTCTGAGGGTTCACCCCTCCACTTT. It is translated as CASSSTGSEGSPLHF.

With respect to this clone: A read error may account for a junction end that differs from germline. The chain joins TRBV30 to TRBJ1-5; D not resolved. From germline, CDR1 is GTSNPN and CDR2 SVGIG (reference sequence). CDR3 length: 16 amino acids. CDR3 amino acids: CVWSAPGRWNNQPQHF. Written as DNA, the CDR3 is TGTGTCTGGAGTGCCCCCGGGCGGTGGAACAATCAGCCCCAGCATTTT.

The J gene is TRBJ2-2, the V gene TRBV29-1; D is possibly TRBD1 (6 bases). Germline V CDR1 and CDR2: SQVTM, ANQGSEA. This CDR3 spans 16 amino acids. V was pared by 6 bases and J by 4 bases, with 21 bases between. CDR3 sequence reads: CSVATGMSSSTGELFF. In DNA form, the CDR3 reads TGCAGCGTAGCCACAGGGATGAGCTCTTCCACCGGGGAGCTGTTTTTT.

J is TRBJ1-5 and V is TRBV27; tentatively, D is TRBD1 (6 bases). Between the trimmed V and J ends, which lost 5 bases and 0 bases, there was a span of 14 bases. This CDR3 contains 16 residues. Germline CDR1 is MNHEY and CDR2 is SMNVEV (reference sequence). This CDR3 is CASSPGTPDSNQPQHF. CDR3 DNA: TGTGCCAGCAGTCCAGGGACACCAGATAGCAATCAGCCCCAGCATTTT.

In DNA, the CDR3 is TGTGCCAGCAGCTTACAGGAGTTAGGCACAGATACGCAGTATTTT. This gives the protein CASSLQELGTDTQYF. The rearrangement joins TRBV5-4 to TRBJ2-3; D perhaps matches TRBD1 (5 bases). CDR1 is SGHNT, CDR2 YYREEE, per germline (reference sequence). The CDR3 has 15 residues. Trimming cost V 2 bases and J 1 base, with 11 bases left between them.

The chain has TRBV11-1 and TRBJ1-3; D is uncertain. The CDR3 sequence is 15 residues long. Trimming stripped 5 bases from V and 2 bases from J, with 13 bases between. Germline V gene data show CDR1 as SGHAT and CDR2 as FQDESV (reference sequence). The CDR3 DNA follows: TGTGCCAGCAGCGGCGGTCGCGGGACTGGAAACACCATATATTTT. Amino acids: CASSGGRGTGNTIYF.

The J gene is TRBJ2-7, the V gene TRBV30, with 8 bases identical to TRBD1. Germline trimming cut 8 bases from V and 6 bases from J; bases unmatched to any gene: 6. CDR1 is GTSNPN and CDR2 is SVGIG in the germline V gene (reference sequence). The CDR3 extends over 11 amino acids. Here the CDR3 reads CAHGQGGEQYF. The CDR3 DNA is TGTGCCCACGGACAGGGAGGCGAGCAGTACTTC.

This chain uses TRBV5-5 with TRBJ2-7; 8 nucleotides line up with TRBD1. This CDR3 region has 17 residues. V lost 3 bases to trimming and J lost 4 bases; unmatched junction nucleotides: 15. Per germline, CDR1 SGHKS and CDR2 YYEKEE (reference sequence). CDR3 region: CASSSPETGEIMYEQYF. Written as DNA, the CDR3 is TGTGCCAGCAGCTCCCCAGAGACAGGGGAAATTATGTACGAGCAGTACTTC.

V gene TRBV11-3 combines with J gene TRBJ2-2; D uncertain. The V gene lost 3 bases and the J gene lost 4 bases, with 9 bases spanning the gap. The CDR3 spans 14 residues. Germline assignment: CDR1 SGHNT and CDR2 YENEEA. CDR3 residues: CASSFRHSTGELFF. CDR3 in DNA: TGTGCCAGCAGCTTCAGGCACTCCACCGGGGAGCTGTTTTTT.

The V and J genes are TRBV7-2 and TRBJ2-2; TRBD2 agrees at 8 bases. The length of the CDR3 is 17 residues. Germline V gene lookup returns CDR1 SGHTA and CDR2 FQGNSA. V trimming: 1 base; J trimming: 1 base; junction bases outside the gene matches: 5. CDR3 amino acids: CASSLGPAGGNTGELFF. The CDR3 DNA reads as TGTGCCAGCAGCTTAGGACCGGCGGGAGGGAACACCGGGGAGCTGTTTTTT. The variable domain in full, completed from reference TRBV7-2 and TRBJ2-2, reads GAGVSQSPSNKVTEKGKDVELRCDPISGHTALYWYRQSLGQGLEFLIYFQGNSAPDKSGLPSDRFSAERTGGSVSTLTIQRTQQEDSAVYLCASSLGPAGGNTGELFFGEGSRLTVL.

The genes are TRBV6-1 and TRBJ1-1; no definite D call. The germline V gene encodes CDR1 MNHNS and CDR2 SASEGT. With 4 bases removed from V and 4 bases from J, the gap between germline ends came to 7 bases. The CDR3 is 12 amino acids. CDR3 sequence (DNA): TGTGCCAGCAGTGTTCGGGTCACTGAAGCTTTCTTT. Translating it yields CASSVRVTEAFF.

The gene calls are TRBV27 and TRBJ2-1, with TRBD1 identical over 7 bases. The germline CDR1 and CDR2 sequences are MNHEY and SMNVEV (reference sequence). The CDR3 totals 15 residues. V gave up 3 bases and J gave up 7 bases; unmatched junction bases: 9. CDR3 sequence reads: CASSFPGTANNEQFF. The CDR3 DNA follows: TGTGCCAGCAGTTTCCCGGGGACAGCCAATAATGAGCAGTTCTTC.

The V call is TRBV5-5, the J call TRBJ1-1; D remains ambiguous. Germline-derived CDR1 and CDR2 are SGHKS and YYEKEE (reference sequence). CDR3 length: 14 amino acids. V was clipped by 6 bases and J by 4 bases, with 16 bases between them. CDR3 nucleotide sequence: TGTGCCAGCATCTCAAGATGGGAAGGCACTGAAGCTTTCTTT. It specifies CASISRWEGTEAFF.

This clone is a singleton in its sample. The chain combines TRBV11-2 with TRBJ2-7; TRBD2 agrees at 11 bases. CDR3 length: 15 amino acids. Germline CDR1 SGHAT, CDR2 FQNNGV. V was clipped by 3 bases and J by 7 bases; unmatched bases: 8. CDR3 DNA sequence: TGTGCCAGCAGCTTTGATCTAGCGGGAGGCAGGGAGCAGTACTTC. The encoded protein is CASSFDLAGGREQYF.